Following are 9 T cell receptor beta chains from one sample sequenced in a study of PD-1 blockade in classical Hodgkin lymphoma. After autologous stem cell transplantation all patients relapsed, and prior brentuximab vedotin exposure differed between cohorts. The table came from immunoSEQ multiplex PCR; TCRdb's copy has only in-frame clones and leaves some out. In the table there are 15,000 or so clones, approximately 83% of which are singletons. The specimen comprised peripheral blood mononuclear cells (PBMCs), sampled at baseline. The receptors here all came from a human donor with classical Hodgkin lymphoma.

V gene TRBV19 combines with J gene TRBJ2-3; tentatively, D is TRBD1 (5 bases). Germline V gene data show CDR1 as LNHDA and CDR2 as SQIVND (reference sequence). The CDR3 consists of 15 residues. With 1 base removed from V and 0 bases from J, the gap between germline ends came to 8 bases. The CDR3 bases are TGTGCCAGTAGTATAGCCCACAGGAGCACAGATACGCAGTATTTT. Its translation: CASSIAHRSTDTQYF.

The J gene is TRBJ1-4, the V gene TRBV5-7; D not resolved. TRBV5-7 falls under the ORF class, with uncertain function. V lost 4 bases and J 7 bases, leaving 20 bases between the germline ends. This CDR3 region has 16 residues. The CDR3: CASSRRTSMESEKLFF. In DNA form, the CDR3 reads TGTGCCAGCAGCCGCCGGACTTCGATGGAGAGTGAAAAACTGTTTTTT.

The rearrangement uses TRBV6-6 and TRBJ1-5; tentative D call: TRBD1 (5 bases). In germline, CDR1 is MNHNY, CDR2 SVGAGI (reference sequence). Deletions cut 4 bases from V and 5 bases from J, with 15 bases between. The CDR3 length is 15 residues. The CDR3 DNA follows: TGTGCCAGCAGTTGGAGAGGCAGGGAAGATCAGCCCCAGCATTTT. Translated: CASSWRGREDQPQHF.

The chain is built from TRBV4-2 and TRBJ1-3; D unclear. Trimming shortened V by 4 bases and J by 0 bases, and 19 bases separated the two germline ends. CDR1 is LGHNA and CDR2 is YNFKEQ in the germline V gene. The CDR3 totals 18 residues. CDR3 in DNA: TGTGCCAGCAGCCCCCTCAGCTTCGGGGATCTCTCTGGAAACACCATATATTTT. Protein product: CASSPLSFGDLSGNTIYF.

The chain employs TRBV25-1 and TRBJ2-5; 7 nucleotides line up with TRBD2. The germline V gene has CDR1 MGHDK and CDR2 SYGVNS. The CDR3 contains 14 residues. Germline trimming cut 8 bases from V and 3 bases from J; bases unmatched to any gene: 9. The DNA for the CDR3 is TGTGCCAGCTCCCAGGCAGGACTAGAAGAGACCCAGTACTTC. It specifies CASSQAGLEETQYF.

This chain links TRBV5-8 with TRBJ2-5; D gene uncertain. Looked up from germline, CDR1 is SGHTS and CDR2 is YDEGEE. CDR3 size: 13 residues. V dropped 4 bases and J dropped 2 bases, with 9 bases sitting between them. The CDR3 DNA follows: TGTGCCAGCAGCGACGGTATACAAGAGACCCAGTACTTC. Amino acid sequence: CASSDGIQETQYF.

The chain combines TRBV18 with TRBJ2-1, with TRBD1 as a possible D gene (6 bases). With 6 bases removed from V and 4 bases from J, the gap between germline ends came to 16 bases. Germline V gene data show CDR1 as KGHSH and CDR2 as LQKENI. The CDR3 covers 15 residues. CDR3 in DNA: TGTGCCAGCTCTCAGGGGCAGGACTGGTACAATGAGCAGTTCTTC. As protein: CASSQGQDWYNEQFF.

The gene calls are TRBV7-8 and TRBJ2-7; weak D call: TRBD1 (6 bases). This CDR3 comprises 13 residues. V lost 1 base to trimming and J lost 3 bases, with 7 bases between them. The germline gives CDR1 SGHVS, CDR2 FQNEAQ. The CDR3 reads CASSLDRVYEQYF. The CDR3, as DNA: TGTGCCAGCAGCTTAGACAGGGTCTACGAGCAGTACTTC.

This chain joins TRBV6-5 and TRBJ1-1, with TRBD1 matching over 9 bases. Germline V gene data show CDR1 as MNHEY and CDR2 as SVGAGI. The CDR3 has 16 amino acids. Trimming at V came to 2 bases and at J to 4 bases, leaving 8 bases not matched to a gene. The CDR3 loop is CASSYTWTGVGTEAFF. The CDR3 bases are TGTGCCAGCAGTTACACCTGGACAGGGGTCGGCACTGAAGCTTTCTTT.